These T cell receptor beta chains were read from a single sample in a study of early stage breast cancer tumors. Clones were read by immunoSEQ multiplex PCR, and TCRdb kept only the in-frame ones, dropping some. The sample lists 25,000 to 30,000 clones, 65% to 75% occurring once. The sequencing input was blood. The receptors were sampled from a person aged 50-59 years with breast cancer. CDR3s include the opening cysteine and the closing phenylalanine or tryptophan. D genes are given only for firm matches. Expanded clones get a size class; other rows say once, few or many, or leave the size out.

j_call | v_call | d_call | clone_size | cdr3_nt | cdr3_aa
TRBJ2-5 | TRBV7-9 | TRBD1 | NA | TGTGCCAGCAGCCCAGTCCCAGGGGGCTCGGGGACCCAGTACTTC | CASSPVPGGSGTQYF
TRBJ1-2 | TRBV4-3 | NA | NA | TGCGCCAGCAGCTTGGCGGGGGGACGCTATGGCTACACCTTC | CASSLAGGRYGYTF
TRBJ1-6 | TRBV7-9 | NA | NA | TGTGCCAGCAGCCCAGGGTTGGGGACTTCACCCCTCCACTTT | CASSPGLGTSPLHF
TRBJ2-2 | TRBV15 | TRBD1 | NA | TGTGCCACCAGCACGAGACAGGGGACCGGGGAGCTGTTTTTT | CATSTRQGTGELFF
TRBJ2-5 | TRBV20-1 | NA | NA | TGCAGTGCATGGGTTGGCGAGACCCAGTACTTC | CSAWVGETQYF
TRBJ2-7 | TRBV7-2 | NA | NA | TGTGCCAGCAGCTTAGTTGAGACGTACTACGAGCAGTACTTC | CASSLVETYYEQYF
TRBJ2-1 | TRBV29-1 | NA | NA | TGCAGCGCACGGGACGGTAGATACAATGAGCAGTTCTTC | CSARDGRYNEQFF
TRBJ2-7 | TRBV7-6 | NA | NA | TGTGCCAGCAGCCCGTGGGTAGGGAGCTCCTACGAGCAGTACTTC | CASSPWVGSSYEQYF
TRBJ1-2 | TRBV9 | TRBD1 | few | TGTGCCAGCAGCCTAGACAGGGGATACACCTTC | CASSLDRGYTF
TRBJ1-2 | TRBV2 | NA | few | TGTGCCTGGATAACCGTCAACTATGGCTACACCTTC | CAWITVNYGYTF
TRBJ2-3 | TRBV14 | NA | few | TGTGCCAGCAGCCAATGGGGCACAGATACGCAGTATTTT | CASSQWGTDTQYF
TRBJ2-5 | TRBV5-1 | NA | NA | TGCGCCAGCAGCTTCGGACAGTGGGGGGGGTACCAAGAGACCCAGTACTTC | CASSFGQWGGYQETQYF
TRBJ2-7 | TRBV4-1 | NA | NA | TGCGCCAGCAGCCGAGACCAGAGCTCCTACGAGCAGTACTTC | CASSRDQSSYEQYF
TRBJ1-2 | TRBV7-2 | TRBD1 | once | TGTGCCAGCAGCCTGACAGGGGACTATGGCTACACCTTC | CASSLTGDYGYTF
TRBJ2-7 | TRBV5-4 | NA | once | TGTGCCAGCAGCTTGGGACGGGGCAGGGAATACGAGCAGTACTTC | CASSLGRGREYEQYF
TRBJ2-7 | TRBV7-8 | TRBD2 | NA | TGTGCCAGCAGCCCCGGACTAGCGGGAGGGCCAGTATCTTACGAGCAGTACTTC | CASSPGLAGGPVSYEQYF
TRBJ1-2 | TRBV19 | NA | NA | TGTGCCAGTAGACCCCCCTACGGTTGGAATGGCTACACCTTC | CASRPPYGWNGYTF
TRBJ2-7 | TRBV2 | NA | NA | TGTGCCAGCAGTGCCCAGCGGGCCTCCTACGAGCAGTACTTC | CASSAQRASYEQYF
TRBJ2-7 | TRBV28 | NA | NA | TGTGCCAGCAGTTTATTTATGATCCACGAGCAGTACTTC | CASSLFMIHEQYF
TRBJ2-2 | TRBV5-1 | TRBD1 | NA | TGCGCCAGCAGCGACCCAACAGGGGGCTTTTCCGGGGAGCTGTTTTTT | CASSDPTGGFSGELFF
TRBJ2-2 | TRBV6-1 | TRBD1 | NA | TGTGCCAGCAGATTCGACAGGGCGAACACCGGGGAGCTGTTTTTT | CASRFDRANTGELFF